Each of the 14 T cell receptor beta chains below was sequenced from the same sample in a study of T cells in Graves' hyperthyroidism and ophthalmopathy. Amplification yielded TCR beta CDR3 regions, with RNA transcripts as the source. An initial round of RT-PCR targeting the TCR CDR3 relied on the HTBI primer set. In TCRdb, the multiplex PCR reads were re-called with MiXCR into one record per CDR3 protein. Here the sample spans about 610,000 distinct CDR3 sequences, about 14% being singletons. Sequenced material: blood. These receptors were taken from a middle-aged woman with Graves' ophthalmopathy.

This clonotype occurred many times. The chain recombines TRBV6-2 or TRBV6-3 with TRBJ2-5; D gene ambiguous. V was shortened by 0 bases and J by 2 bases, with 13 bases between the two germline ends. This CDR3 comprises 16 residues. Germline CDR1 reads MNHEY; CDR2 reads SVGEGT. In DNA form, the CDR3 reads TGTGCCAGCAGTTACTCGAAAGTCAGGAGACAAGAGACCCAGTACTTC. It encodes CASSYSKVRRQETQYF.

This clonotype was counted ten times or more. The V and J genes are TRBV20-1 and TRBJ1-5; 10 nucleotides agree with TRBD1. J lost 5 bases, V lost 5 bases, and 6 bases had no gene match. The germline V gene has CDR1 DFQATT and CDR2 SNEGSKA (reference sequence). The CDR3 is 14 amino acids. The CDR3 nucleotides read TGCAGTGCTTATCGGACAGGGGGAGATCAGCCCCAGCATTTT. Residues: CSAYRTGGDQPQHF.

This clonotype was detected many times. This chain connects TRBV7-8 to TRBJ1-1; 8 bases line up with TRBD1. V shed 7 bases, J shed 5 bases, and the junction held 12 bases outside the gene matches. Per germline, CDR1 SGHVS and CDR2 FQNEAQ. The CDR3 has 15 residues. This CDR3 reads CASNTGGRLETEAFF. CDR3 coding DNA: TGTGCCAGCAACACAGGGGGACGGTTGGAGACTGAAGCTTTCTTT.

CDR3 residues: CASSLYGTGGTGELFF. The CDR3 region has the DNA TGCGCCAGCAGCTTGTATGGGACAGGGGGCACCGGGGAGCTGTTTTTT. The chain links TRBV5-1 to TRBJ2-2, with 11 bases aligning to TRBD1. The V gene end was trimmed by 1 base and the J gene end by 4 bases; junction bases not matched to a gene: 3. Germline CDR1 reads SGHRS; CDR2 reads YFSETQ. CDR3 length: 16 residues.

This clonotype was counted a single time. This sequence joins TRBV6-1 and TRBJ2-7; TRBD2 matches at 9 bases. The CDR3 sequence is 16 residues long. CDR1 is MNHNS and CDR2 is SASEGT in the germline V gene. V was clipped by 5 bases and J by 3 bases; unmatched bases: 11. The DNA for the CDR3 is TGTGCCAGCAGTCCGATTAGCGGGAGTATGTTCTACGAGCAGTACTTC. Protein: CASSPISGSMFYEQYF.

This chain links TRBV7-9 with TRBJ2-5, with 8 bases fitting TRBD2. CDR3 length: 13 residues. V gave up 8 bases and J gave up 5 bases; unmatched junction bases: 7. Per the germline V gene, CDR1 is SEHNR and CDR2 is FQNEAQ (reference sequence). The CDR3 DNA reads TGTGCCAGCGGCACGTCTAGCGGGGAGACCCAGTACTTC. Residues: CASGTSSGETQYF. Supplemented by reference TRBV7-9 and TRBJ2-5, the full variable domain reads DTGVSQNPRHKITKRGQNVTFRCDPISEHNRLYWYRQTLGQGPEFLTYFQNEAQLEKSRLLSDRFSAERPKGSFSTLEIQRTEQGDSAMYLCASGTSSGETQYFGPGTRLLVL.

This clonotype was observed many times. V is TRBV7-6 and J is TRBJ2-5; D call uncertain. CDR3 length: 14 amino acids. CDR1 and CDR2 (germline): SGHVS, FNYEAQ. V lost 1 base, J lost 5 bases, and 11 bases lay in between. This CDR3 reads CASSLELGRETQYF. The CDR3 coding sequence is TGTGCCAGCAGCTTAGAATTGGGTCGGGAGACCCAGTACTTC.

This clonotype was picked up many times. This chain uses TRBV24-1 with TRBJ2-2, with D maybe TRBD2 (5 bases). Germline V CDR1 and CDR2: KGHDR, SFDVKD. The CDR3 sequence is 18 residues long. V was clipped by 3 bases and J by 2 bases, with 18 bases between them. CDR3: CATSDPPGRVPNTGELFF. CDR3 in DNA: TGTGCCACCAGTGATCCCCCGGGAAGGGTGCCCAACACCGGGGAGCTGTTTTTT.

This sequence joins TRBV6-1 and TRBJ2-7; 9 bases map to TRBD2. The CDR3 consists of 11 residues. Unmatched junction bases numbered 1, after V lost 7 bases and J lost 6 bases. From germline, CDR1 is MNHNS and CDR2 SASEGT. CDR3 nucleotides: TGTGCCAGCATAGCGGGGGCCGAGCAGTACTTC. This translates into CASIAGAEQYF.

This clonotype was seen repeatedly, ten times or more. The rearrangement joins TRBV4-2 to TRBJ2-7; TRBD2 aligns across 10 bases. This CDR3 has 17 residues. The junction had 6 bases not matched to a gene; V was cut back by 1 base and J by 0 bases. Germline lookup yields CDR1 LGHNA and CDR2 YNFKEQ. CDR3 DNA: TGTGCCAGCAGCCAAGCCCTAGCGGGAGTTCCCTCCTACGAGCAGTACTTC. Protein product: CASSQALAGVPSYEQYF.

The chain uses TRBV10-3 and TRBJ2-5; 9 bases agree with TRBD1. The CDR3 runs to 12 residues. V dropped 10 bases and J dropped 4; count of bases not matched to a gene: 4. CDR1 and CDR2 from the germline V gene are ENHRY and SYGVKD. The CDR3 DNA follows: TGTGCCACGACGGACAGGGGAGAGACCCAGTACTTC. Protein product: CATTDRGETQYF.

This clonotype was seen more than once but under ten times. The chain links TRBV30 to TRBJ2-5; TRBD1 agrees at 9 bases. This CDR3 comprises 16 residues. Germline lookup yields CDR1 GTSNPN and CDR2 SVGIG (reference sequence). The ends lost 2 bases at V and 5 bases at J; junction bases unmatched: 12. CDR3 DNA sequence: TGTGCCTGGAGTTCTTATGGACAGGGGAATAGGGAGACCCAGTACTTC. Residues: CAWSSYGQGNRETQYF.

The CDR3 coding sequence is TGTGCCAGCAGCCGGTGGGGGTTCACTGAAGCTTTCTTT. Its translation is CASSRWGFTEAFF. The chain recombines TRBV12-3 or TRBV12-4 with TRBJ1-1, with a weak D call TRBD1 (5 bases). The ends were cut back, 6 bases at V and 4 bases at J, with 12 bases in the middle. CDR3 size: 13 residues.

The chain links TRBV28 to TRBJ2-5, with D perhaps TRBD1 (6 bases). This CDR3 has 14 residues. Per germline, CDR1 MDHEN and CDR2 SYDVKM. V lost 7 bases, J lost 2 bases, and 14 bases lay in between. In nucleotides, the CDR3 is TGTGCCAGCACATACGGGGACATACAAGAGACCCAGTACTTC. It specifies CASTYGDIQETQYF.